The 27 T cell receptor beta chains below were found in one sample sequenced in a study of siplizumab effects on memory and regulatory T cells (dated by TCRdb to between 2019 and 2020). The library relied on the immunoSEQ multiplex PCR assay. Drawn from immuneACCESS, this table holds only the in-frame rearrangements with V and J called that TCRdb kept. Clones are partly lost; checked studies trace under half to an unresolved V gene and leave the rest unexplained. The sample profile shows about 52,000 clones; under 98% of them were found once. Jointly, the top ten make up around 0.64% of the sample. The sample taken for sequencing was naive CD4+ T cells sorted from blood. Per the publication, the cell subset or site label means: unstimulated naive T cells. These receptor sequences come from a human donor in good health.

V is TRBV5-4 and J is TRBJ2-3; D unclear. Germline assignment: CDR1 SGHNT and CDR2 YYREEE (reference sequence). Deletions cut 0 bases from V and 2 bases from J, with 7 bases between. This CDR3 is built from 14 residues. In nucleotides, the CDR3 is TGTGCCAGCAGCTTGGTCCCAAACACAGATACGCAGTATTTT. Residues: CASSLVPNTDTQYF.

The rearrangement links TRBV28 to TRBJ2-4; D may be TRBD1 (6 bases). The CDR3 has 18 amino acids. The V and J ends lost 6 bases and 3 bases respectively, with 24 bases between them. The germline V gene has CDR1 MDHEN and CDR2 SYDVKM. The CDR3 DNA follows: TGTGCCAGCAGCTCGCAGGGGTCTCGGGTAACGGGCAAAAACATTCAGTACTTC. Its translation is CASSSQGSRVTGKNIQYF.

This chain uses TRBV7-8 with TRBJ2-1, with D perhaps TRBD2 (6 bases). V lost 0 bases and J lost 7, with 13 bases in between. The CDR3 consists of 15 residues. The germline V gene has CDR1 SGHVS and CDR2 FQNEAQ. The CDR3 loop reads CASSLALVSGNEQFF. In DNA, the CDR3 is TGTGCCAGCAGCTTAGCGCTTGTTAGCGGAAATGAGCAGTTCTTC.

Concerning this clone: A junction boundary mismatches the germline segment, possibly from a read error. The rearrangement links TRBV18 to TRBJ1-1; TRBD1 is a possible D gene (6 bases). The CDR3 is 13 residues long. The germline CDR1 and CDR2 sequences are KGHSH and LQKENI. For the CDR3, the DNA is TGTGCCAGCTCATCACCCGTGGGGGCCGAAGCTTTCTTT. Its protein is CASSSPVGAEAFF.

The V and J genes are TRBV27 and TRBJ1-5; D is ambiguous. Looked up from germline, CDR1 is MNHEY and CDR2 is SMNVEV (reference sequence). CDR3 length: 14 amino acids. Trimming pared 1 base from V and 2 bases from J, leaving 6 bases between. This CDR3 is CASSLWGGNQPQHF. In nucleotides, the CDR3 is TGTGCCAGCAGTTTATGGGGAGGCAATCAGCCCCAGCATTTT.

The rearrangement joins TRBV11-1 to TRBJ2-4; a possible D gene is TRBD1 (6 bases). CDR3 length: 15 amino acids. Per germline, CDR1 SGHAT and CDR2 FQDESV (reference sequence). V gave up 4 bases and J gave up 6 bases, with 16 bases separating them. The CDR3 spells CASSSPGHPSNIQYF. Written as DNA, the CDR3 is TGTGCCAGCAGCTCGCCGGGACACCCTTCAAACATTCAGTACTTC.

Only one count was recorded for this clone. The chain links TRBV6-1 to TRBJ2-1, with D unclear. The germline V gene encodes CDR1 MNHNS and CDR2 SASEGT. Trimming stripped 0 bases from V and 9 bases from J, with 12 bases between. The CDR3 spans 14 residues. The CDR3 DNA is TGTGCCAGCAGTGAAGCGTGGTCCGACGTTGAGCAGTTCTTC. Its translation: CASSEAWSDVEQFF.

The chain joins TRBV28 to TRBJ2-7; D gene ambiguous. V was cut by 4 bases and J by 5 bases, with 9 bases left in between. The CDR3 contains 12 residues. Germline assignment: CDR1 MDHEN and CDR2 SYDVKM. CDR3 in DNA: TGTGCCAGCAGTTCCGCAATCCACGAGCAGTACTTC. Its translation is CASSSAIHEQYF.

As DNA, the CDR3 is TGTGCCAGCAGCCAAAGGACTAGCGGGATGCGTGAGTTCTTC. This translates into CASSQRTSGMREFF. This chain links TRBV5-8 with TRBJ2-1; TRBD2 agrees at 12 bases. This CDR3 has 14 residues. Per the germline V gene, CDR1 is SGHTS and CDR2 is YDEGEE. V was clipped by 4 bases and J by 14 bases; unmatched bases: 10.

This chain joins TRBV9 and TRBJ2-7, with 7 bases fitting TRBD2. Germline V gene sequence: CDR1 SGDLS, CDR2 YYNGEE. The CDR3 is made up of 15 amino acids. V lost 0 bases to trimming and J lost 1 base; unmatched junction nucleotides: 4. The CDR3 is CASSVDLAASYEQYF. In DNA, the CDR3 is TGTGCCAGCAGCGTAGATCTAGCGGCGTCCTACGAGCAGTACTTC.

This chain links TRBV7-3 with TRBJ2-5; either TRBD1 or TRBD2 may fit D (5 bases each). The CDR3 runs to 14 residues. The germline V gene encodes CDR1 SGHTA and CDR2 FQGTGA. V was pared by 5 bases and J by 7 bases, with 17 bases between. DNA of the CDR3: TGTGCCAGCAGCCCTGGGACGGCCGCGGGGACCCAGTACTTC. It specifies CASSPGTAAGTQYF.

V gene TRBV7-9 combines with J gene TRBJ2-4, with D uncertain. This CDR3 spans 15 amino acids. The germline V gene encodes CDR1 SEHNR and CDR2 FQNEAQ (reference sequence). V lost 3 bases, J lost 1 base, and 10 bases lay in between. Here the CDR3 DNA reads TGTGCCAGCAGCTTGTCGGGCGTGGCCAAAAACATTCAGTACTTC. Its protein is CASSLSGVAKNIQYF. Complete variable domain (other parts from reference TRBV7-9 and TRBJ2-4): DTGVSQNPRHKITKRGQNVTFRCDPISEHNRLYWYRQTLGQGPEFLTYFQNEAQLEKSRLLSDRFSAERPKGSFSTLEIQRTEQGDSAMYLCASSLSGVAKNIQYFGAGTRLSVL.

This clone appeared a single time. This chain connects TRBV21-1 to TRBJ1-3. TRBV21-1 is reported as a pseudogene. The CDR3 spans 17 residues. CDR3 residues: CASSKGNTPFSGNTIYF. In nucleotides, the CDR3 is TGTGCCAGCAGCAAAGGGAACACACCTTTCTCTGGAAACACCATATATTTT.

In its sample, this clone was seen once. The V call is TRBV19, the J call TRBJ2-1; TRBD2 aligns across 7 bases. CDR1 and CDR2 (germline): LNHDA, SQIVND (reference sequence). The CDR3 has 15 amino acids. The V segment lost 10 bases and the J segment 0 bases; nucleotides outside the gene matches: 9. CDR3 nucleotides: TGTGCCACACATCGGGGGGAGAGCTCCTACAATGAGCAGTTCTTC. Its translation is CATHRGESSYNEQFF. The entire variable domain, with the rest obtained from reference TRBV19 and TRBJ2-1, is as follows: DGGITQSPKYLFRKEGQNVTLSCEQNLNHDAMYWYRQDPGQGLRLIYYSQIVNDFQKGDIAEGYSVSREKKESFPLTVTSAQKNPTAFYLCATHRGESSYNEQFFGPGTRLTVL.

Only one count was recorded for this clone. V usage is TRBV28 and J usage is TRBJ2-1; D uncertain. Per germline, CDR1 MDHEN and CDR2 SYDVKM. Trimming took off 2 bases at V and 6 bases at J, with 17 bases between the two ends. This CDR3 has 16 amino acids. The CDR3: CASSLNSQITANEQFF. CDR3 DNA: TGTGCCAGCAGTTTAAACTCGCAAATTACAGCCAATGAGCAGTTCTTC.

CDR3 nucleotide sequence: TGTGCCAGCAGCTTGTTCCTCAGTAGCAATCAGCCCCAGCATTTT. Protein sequence: CASSLFLSSNQPQHF. This chain connects TRBV5-5 to TRBJ1-5, with unresolved D. Per the germline V gene, CDR1 is SGHKS and CDR2 is YYEKEE (reference sequence). With 1 base removed from V and 0 bases from J, the gap between germline ends came to 8 bases. This CDR3 is 15 amino acids long.

J is TRBJ1-2 and V is TRBV4-2; TRBD1 matches 9 bases. V trimming: 1 base; J trimming: 2 bases; junction bases outside the gene matches: 2. The CDR3 covers 15 residues. Germline V CDR1 and CDR2: LGHNA, YNFKEQ. This chain's CDR3 is CASSQGGQGNYGYTF. CDR3 DNA sequence: TGTGCCAGCAGCCAAGGTGGACAGGGGAACTATGGCTACACCTTC.

The J gene is TRBJ1-2, the V gene TRBV18; 10 bases line up with TRBD1. Germline V gene sequence: CDR1 KGHSH, CDR2 LQKENI. V lost 5 bases to trimming and J lost 10 bases; unmatched junction nucleotides: 4. CDR3 length equals 12 residues. The CDR3 nucleotides read TGTGCCAGCTCATCCGGGACAGGGGACTACACCTTC. It encodes CASSSGTGDYTF. The entire variable domain, with the rest obtained from reference TRBV18 and TRBJ1-2, is as follows: NAGVMQNPRHLVRRRGQEARLRCSPMKGHSHVYWYRQLPEEGLKFMVYLQKENIIDESGMPKERFSAEFPKEGPSILRIQQVVRGDSAAYFCASSSGTGDYTFGSGTRLTVV.

The gene calls are TRBV13 and TRBJ2-7, with TRBD2 matching 8 bases. The germline gives CDR1 PRHDT, CDR2 FYEKMQ (reference sequence). The V segment lost 3 bases and the J segment 1 base; nucleotides outside the gene matches: 5. The CDR3 spans 15 residues. CDR3 protein: CASSLGLGLSYEQYF. DNA for the CDR3: TGTGCCAGCAGCTTGGGACTAGGCCTGTCCTACGAGCAGTACTTC.

This chain joins TRBV7-2 and TRBJ2-7; D might be TRBD1 (5 bases). The V gene lost 1 base and the J gene lost 3 bases, with 10 bases spanning the gap. Germline CDR1 and CDR2: SGHTA and FQGNSA. The CDR3 contains 14 residues. CDR3 nucleotides: TGTGCCAGCAGCTTAGTCGTGGGGCACTACGAGCAGTACTTC. Protein sequence: CASSLVVGHYEQYF.

The chain couples TRBV19 to TRBJ2-2, with TRBD2 identical over 13 bases. Trimming cost V 7 bases and J 6 bases; bases outside gene matches: 5. CDR3 length equals 15 residues. CDR1 and CDR2 from the germline V gene are LNHDA and SQIVND (reference sequence). As DNA, the CDR3 is TGTGCCAGTACCGGGACTAGCGGGACGGCCGGGGAGCTGTTTTTT. It specifies CASTGTSGTAGELFF.

The V and J genes are TRBV5-8 and TRBJ2-5, with D hard to call. The CDR3 covers 10 residues. Per the germline V gene, CDR1 is SGHTS and CDR2 is YDEGEE. Deletions cut 6 bases from V and 4 bases from J, with 4 bases between. CDR3 nucleotides: TGTGCCAGCACTGTAGAGACCCAGTACTTC. Translated, it gives CASTVETQYF.

The CDR3 reads CASSFRRGGQPQHF. The CDR3 DNA is TGTGCCAGTAGCTTTCGGAGGGGAGGCCAGCCCCAGCATTTT. The chain couples TRBV19 to TRBJ1-5; possible D gene TRBD1, 5 bases. The V and J ends lost 6 bases and 7 bases respectively, with 16 bases between them. Germline CDR1 is LNHDA and CDR2 is SQIVND (reference sequence). The CDR3 sequence is 14 residues long.

This sequence joins TRBV4-3 and TRBJ1-3, with D unresolved. V was cut by 0 bases and J by 10 bases, with 13 bases left in between. The CDR3 contains 14 residues. From germline, CDR1 is LGHNA and CDR2 YSLEER. The CDR3 sequence is CASSQDGSRETIYF. Written as DNA, the CDR3 is TGCGCCAGCAGCCAAGACGGGTCGAGAGAAACCATATATTTT.

There are a few counts of this clone. Germline is not matched at one junction end, which may reflect a read error. The chain carries TRBV10-3 and TRBJ1-4, with TRBD1 as a possible D gene (5 bases). The V gene's germline CDR1 is ENHRY and CDR2 SYGVKD. There are 14 residues in the CDR3. This CDR3 reads CAISEGRANEKLFF. As DNA, the CDR3 is TGTGCCATCAGTGAGGGCAGGGCTAACGAAAAACTGTTTTTT.

The V gene is TRBV19, the J gene TRBJ2-6; the D gene is possibly TRBD1 (5 bases). Trimming pared 3 bases from V and 2 bases from J, leaving 11 bases between. The CDR3 is made up of 16 amino acids. Germline values: CDR1 LNHDA, CDR2 SQIVND (reference sequence). CDR3 sequence (DNA): TGTGCCAGTAGTATTCCAGGGAAAACTGGGGCCAACGTCCTGACTTTC. Encoded protein: CASSIPGKTGANVLTF.

This clone appeared a few times. The V and J genes are TRBV6-5 and TRBJ1-5, with 8 bases lining up with TRBD1. The V gene's germline CDR1 is MNHEY and CDR2 SVGAGI. Trimming at V came to 6 bases and at J to 7 bases, leaving 5 bases not matched to a gene. The CDR3 is 13 amino acids. CDR3 sequence: CASRRTGLQPQHF. CDR3 bases: TGTGCCAGCAGGCGGACAGGGTTACAGCCCCAGCATTTT.